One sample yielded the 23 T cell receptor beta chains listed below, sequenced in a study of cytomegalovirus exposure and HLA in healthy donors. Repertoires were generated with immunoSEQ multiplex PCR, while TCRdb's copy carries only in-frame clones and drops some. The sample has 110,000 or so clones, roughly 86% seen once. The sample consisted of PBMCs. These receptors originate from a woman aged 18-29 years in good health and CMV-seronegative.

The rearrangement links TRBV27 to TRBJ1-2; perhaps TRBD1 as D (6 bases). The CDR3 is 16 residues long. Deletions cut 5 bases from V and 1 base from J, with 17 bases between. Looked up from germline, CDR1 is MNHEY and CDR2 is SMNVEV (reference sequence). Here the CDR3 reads CASSPDRSPFNYGYTF. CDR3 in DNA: TGTGCCAGCAGTCCCGACAGGTCCCCTTTTAACTATGGCTACACCTTC.

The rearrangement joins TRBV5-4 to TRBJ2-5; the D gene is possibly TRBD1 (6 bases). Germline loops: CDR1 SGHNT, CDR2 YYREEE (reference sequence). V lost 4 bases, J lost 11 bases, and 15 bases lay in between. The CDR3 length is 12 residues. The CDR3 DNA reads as TGTGCCAGCAGCGCCGACAGGCTACGACAGTACTTC. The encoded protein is CASSADRLRQYF.

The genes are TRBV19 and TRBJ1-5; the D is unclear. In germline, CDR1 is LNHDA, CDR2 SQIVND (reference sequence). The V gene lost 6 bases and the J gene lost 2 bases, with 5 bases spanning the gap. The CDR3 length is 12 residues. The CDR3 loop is CASSLGNQPQHF. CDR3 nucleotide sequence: TGTGCCAGTAGCTTAGGCAATCAGCCCCAGCATTTT. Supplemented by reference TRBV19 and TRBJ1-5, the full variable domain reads DGGITQSPKYLFRKEGQNVTLSCEQNLNHDAMYWYRQDPGQGLRLIYYSQIVNDFQKGDIAEGYSVSREKKESFPLTVTSAQKNPTAFYLCASSLGNQPQHFGDGTRLSIL.

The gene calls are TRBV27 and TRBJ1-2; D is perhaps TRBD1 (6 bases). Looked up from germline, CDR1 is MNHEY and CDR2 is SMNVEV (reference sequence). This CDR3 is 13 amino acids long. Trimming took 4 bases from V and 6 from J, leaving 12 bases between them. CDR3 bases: TGTGCCAGCAGTTCTCGGGGGGCGGATGGCTACACCTTC. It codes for CASSSRGADGYTF.

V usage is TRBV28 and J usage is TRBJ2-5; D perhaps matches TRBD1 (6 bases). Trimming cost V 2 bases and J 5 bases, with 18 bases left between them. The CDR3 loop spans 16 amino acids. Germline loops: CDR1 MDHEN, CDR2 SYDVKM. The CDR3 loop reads CASSLIRQGLGETQYF. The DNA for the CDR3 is TGTGCCAGCAGTTTAATTCGGCAGGGGCTGGGGGAGACCCAGTACTTC.

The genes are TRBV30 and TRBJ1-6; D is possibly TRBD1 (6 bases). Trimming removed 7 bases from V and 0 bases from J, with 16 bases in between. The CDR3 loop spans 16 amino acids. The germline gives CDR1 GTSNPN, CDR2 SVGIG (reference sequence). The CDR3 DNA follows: TGTGCCTCAAGCAGGGGACCCAGCTCCTATAATTCACCCCTCCACTTT. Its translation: CASSRGPSSYNSPLHF.

The CDR3: CASSTRQGYEQYF. CDR3 bases: TGTGCCAGCAGCACCAGGCAGGGCTACGAGCAGTACTTC. The V and J genes are TRBV7-2 and TRBJ2-7, with D perhaps TRBD1 (5 bases). Germline V gives CDR1 SGHTA, CDR2 FQGNSA. Between the trimmed V and J ends, which lost 5 bases and 3 bases, there was a span of 11 bases. This CDR3 is 13 amino acids long.

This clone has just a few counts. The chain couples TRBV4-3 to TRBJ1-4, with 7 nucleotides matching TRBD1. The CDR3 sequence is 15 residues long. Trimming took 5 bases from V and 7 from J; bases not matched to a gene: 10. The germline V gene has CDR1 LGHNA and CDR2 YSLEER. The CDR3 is CASSASTGTAEKLFF. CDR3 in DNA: TGCGCCAGCAGCGCCTCAACCGGGACAGCTGAAAAACTGTTTTTT.

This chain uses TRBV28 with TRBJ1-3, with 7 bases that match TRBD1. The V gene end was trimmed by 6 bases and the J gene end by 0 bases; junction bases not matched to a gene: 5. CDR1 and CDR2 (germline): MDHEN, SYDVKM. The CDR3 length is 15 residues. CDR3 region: CASSRQGLSGNTIYF. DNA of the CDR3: TGTGCCAGCAGCAGACAGGGACTCTCTGGAAACACCATATATTTT.

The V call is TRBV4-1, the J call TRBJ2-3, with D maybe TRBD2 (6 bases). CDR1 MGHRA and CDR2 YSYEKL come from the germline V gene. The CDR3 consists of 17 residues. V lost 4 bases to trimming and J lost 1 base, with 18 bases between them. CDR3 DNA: TGCGCCAGCAGCCCCGCGGCAGGAGCTAGCGGCACAGATACGCAGTATTTT. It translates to CASSPAAGASGTDTQYF.

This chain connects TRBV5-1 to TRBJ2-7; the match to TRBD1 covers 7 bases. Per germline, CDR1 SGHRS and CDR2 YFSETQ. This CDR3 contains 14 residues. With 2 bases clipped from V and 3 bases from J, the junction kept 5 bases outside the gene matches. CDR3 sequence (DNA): TGCGCCAGCAGCTTAGACAGGGTCCGCTACGAGCAGTACTTC. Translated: CASSLDRVRYEQYF.

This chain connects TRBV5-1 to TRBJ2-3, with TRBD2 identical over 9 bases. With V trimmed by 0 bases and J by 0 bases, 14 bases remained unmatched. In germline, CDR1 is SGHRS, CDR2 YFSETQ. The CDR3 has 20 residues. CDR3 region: CASSLVVAGVIESSTDTQYF. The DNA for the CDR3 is TGCGCCAGCAGCTTGGTGGTAGCGGGGGTCATAGAATCTAGCACAGATACGCAGTATTTT.

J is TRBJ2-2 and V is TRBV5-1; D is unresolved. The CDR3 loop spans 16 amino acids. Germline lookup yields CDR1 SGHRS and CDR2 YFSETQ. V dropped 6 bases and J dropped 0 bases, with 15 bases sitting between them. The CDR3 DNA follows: TGCGCCAGCACGACCTCTTGGGCATCGAACACCGGGGAGCTGTTTTTT. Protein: CASTTSWASNTGELFF.

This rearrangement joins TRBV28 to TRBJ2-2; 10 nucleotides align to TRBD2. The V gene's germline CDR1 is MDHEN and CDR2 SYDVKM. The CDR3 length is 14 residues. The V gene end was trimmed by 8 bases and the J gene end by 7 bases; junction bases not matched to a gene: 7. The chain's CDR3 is CASGASGGGGELFF. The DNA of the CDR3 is TGTGCCAGCGGTGCGAGCGGGGGGGGCGGGGAGCTGTTTTTT.

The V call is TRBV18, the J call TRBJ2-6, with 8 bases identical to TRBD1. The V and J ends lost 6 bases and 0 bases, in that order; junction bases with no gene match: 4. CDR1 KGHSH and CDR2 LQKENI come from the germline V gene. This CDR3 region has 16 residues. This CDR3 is CASSWTGSSGANVLTF. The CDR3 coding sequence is TGTGCCAGCTCTTGGACAGGGTCCTCTGGGGCCAACGTCCTGACTTTC.

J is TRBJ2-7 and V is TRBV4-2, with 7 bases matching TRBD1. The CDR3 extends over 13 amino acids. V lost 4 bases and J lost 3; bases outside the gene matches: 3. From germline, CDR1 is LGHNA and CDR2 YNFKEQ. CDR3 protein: CASSRQGDYEQYF. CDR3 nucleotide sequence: TGTGCCAGCAGCCGACAGGGCGACTACGAGCAGTACTTC.

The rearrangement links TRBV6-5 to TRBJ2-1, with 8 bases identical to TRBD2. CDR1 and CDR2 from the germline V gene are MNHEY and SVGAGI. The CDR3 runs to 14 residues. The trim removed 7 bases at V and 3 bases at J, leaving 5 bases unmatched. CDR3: CASNPGTSYNEQFF. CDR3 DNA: TGTGCCAGCAACCCCGGGACTAGCTACAATGAGCAGTTCTTC.

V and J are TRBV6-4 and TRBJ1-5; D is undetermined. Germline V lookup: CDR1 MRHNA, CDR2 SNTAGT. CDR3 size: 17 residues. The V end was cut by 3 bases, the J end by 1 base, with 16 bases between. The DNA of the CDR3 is TGTGCCAGCAGTGAATCAAAAAAACAAAACAGCAATCAGCCCCAGCATTTT. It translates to CASSESKKQNSNQPQHF.

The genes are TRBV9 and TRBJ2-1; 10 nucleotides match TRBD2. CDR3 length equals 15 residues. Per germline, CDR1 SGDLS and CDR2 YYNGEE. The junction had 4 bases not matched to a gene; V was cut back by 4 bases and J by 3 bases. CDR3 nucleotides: TGTGCCAGCAGCACGACTAGCGGGCTCTACAATGAGCAGTTCTTC. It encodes CASSTTSGLYNEQFF.

The CDR3 loop reads CASSQGGQGETQYF. CDR3 sequence (DNA): TGCGCCAGCAGCCAAGGGGGACAGGGAGAGACCCAGTACTTC. The chain joins TRBV4-3 to TRBJ2-5, with 9 positions matching TRBD1. There are 14 residues in the CDR3. Looked up from germline, CDR1 is LGHNA and CDR2 is YSLEER. The V segment lost 1 base and the J segment 4 bases; nucleotides outside the gene matches: 1.

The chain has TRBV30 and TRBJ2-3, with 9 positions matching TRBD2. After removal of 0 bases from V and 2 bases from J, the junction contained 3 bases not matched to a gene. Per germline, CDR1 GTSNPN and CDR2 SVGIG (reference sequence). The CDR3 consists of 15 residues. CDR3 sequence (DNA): TGTGCCTGGAGTGTGGCGGGGGGGTCCACAGATACGCAGTATTTT. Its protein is CAWSVAGGSTDTQYF.

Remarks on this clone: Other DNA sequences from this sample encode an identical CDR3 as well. CDR3 amino acids: CASSLASGSYEQYF. In DNA, the CDR3 is TGTGCCAGCAGCTTAGCTAGCGGTTCCTACGAGCAGTACTTC. The gene calls are TRBV7-8 and TRBJ2-7, with a weak D call TRBD2 (6 bases). The CDR3 loop spans 14 amino acids. From germline, CDR1 is SGHVS and CDR2 FQNEAQ. The ends were cut back, 0 bases at V and 1 base at J, with 7 bases in the middle. Looking up the rest from reference TRBV7-8 and TRBJ2-7 gives the full variable domain: GAGVSQSPRYKVAKRGQDVALRCDPISGHVSLFWYQQALGQGPEFLTYFQNEAQLDKSGLPSDRFFAERPEGSVSTLKIQRTQQEDSAVYLCASSLASGSYEQYFGPGTRLTVT.

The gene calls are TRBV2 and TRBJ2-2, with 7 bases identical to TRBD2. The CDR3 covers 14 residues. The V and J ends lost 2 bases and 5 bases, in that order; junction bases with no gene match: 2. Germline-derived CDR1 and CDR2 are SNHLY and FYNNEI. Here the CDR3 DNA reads TGTGCCAGCAGTGAATGGGGGGGTACCGGGGAGCTGTTTTTT. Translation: CASSEWGGTGELFF.